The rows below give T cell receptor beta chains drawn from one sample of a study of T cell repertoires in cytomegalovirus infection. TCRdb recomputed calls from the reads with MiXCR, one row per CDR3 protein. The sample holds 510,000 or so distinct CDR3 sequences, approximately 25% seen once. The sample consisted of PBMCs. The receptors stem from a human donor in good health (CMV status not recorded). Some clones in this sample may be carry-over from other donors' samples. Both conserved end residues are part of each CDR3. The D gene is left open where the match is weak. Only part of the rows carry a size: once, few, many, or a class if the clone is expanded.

cdr3_nt: TGCAGCGTTGATAGGAGGCGGGAGGGTTCCTACGAGCAGTACTTC
cdr3_aa: CSVDRRREGSYEQYF
j_call: TRBJ2-7
clone_size: few
v_call: TRBV29-1
d_call: TRBD2

cdr3_nt: TGCGCCAGCAGACAGACTCGCTACAATGAGCAGTTCTTC
cdr3_aa: CASRQTRYNEQFF
j_call: TRBJ2-1
clone_size: few
v_call: TRBV4-1
d_call: -

cdr3_nt: TGTGCCAGCAGCTATAGCGGCCCTAGCTCCTACAATGAGCAGTTCTTC
cdr3_aa: CASSYSGPSSYNEQFF
j_call: TRBJ2-1
clone_size: -
v_call: TRBV7-6
d_call: -

cdr3_nt: TGTGCCATCAGTCCGGGACCCCCACAGGGCGCTGAAGCTTTCTTT
cdr3_aa: CAISPGPPQGAEAFF
j_call: TRBJ1-1
clone_size: -
v_call: TRBV10-3
d_call: -

cdr3_nt: TGTGCCATCAGTGGGCAGGGCTATGGCTACACCTTC
cdr3_aa: CAISGQGYGYTF
j_call: TRBJ1-2
clone_size: -
v_call: TRBV10-3
d_call: -

cdr3_nt: TGCAGTGCTGCAACAGGGGATAATGAGCAGTTCTTC
cdr3_aa: CSAATGDNEQFF
j_call: TRBJ2-1
clone_size: -
v_call: TRBV20-1
d_call: TRBD1

cdr3_nt: TGTGCCAGCACCCCAACGAGGGGAAGTGGCTACACCTTC
cdr3_aa: CASTPTRGSGYTF
j_call: TRBJ1-2
clone_size: -
v_call: TRBV12-3/TRBV12-4
d_call: -

cdr3_nt: TGTGCCAGCAGCCCTAAACTAGCGTCCGGGGAGCTGTTTTTT
cdr3_aa: CASSPKLASGELFF
j_call: TRBJ2-2
clone_size: few
v_call: TRBV6-2/TRBV6-3
d_call: TRBD2

cdr3_nt: TGTGCCTGGAGCCCGGGGGCAGATAGCAATCAGCCCCAGCATTTT
cdr3_aa: CAWSPGADSNQPQHF
j_call: TRBJ1-5
clone_size: few
v_call: TRBV30
d_call: -

cdr3_nt: TGTGCCAGCAGCTTAGGGGGACAGCGTTCCGGTGGCTACACCTTC
cdr3_aa: CASSLGGQRSGGYTF
j_call: TRBJ1-2
clone_size: few
v_call: TRBV7-2
d_call: TRBD1

cdr3_nt: TGTGCCAGTAGTCCCCCCCTCGGGTACGAGCAGTACTTC
cdr3_aa: CASSPPLGYEQYF
j_call: TRBJ2-7
clone_size: -
v_call: TRBV19
d_call: -

cdr3_nt: TGTGCCAGCAGCTTAGATGGGGTTTTGGATGAGCAGTTCTTC
cdr3_aa: CASSLDGVLDEQFF
j_call: TRBJ2-1
clone_size: many
v_call: TRBV7-2
d_call: -

cdr3_nt: TGTGCCAGTGGGTCAGGGAGCAAAAACATTCAGTACTTC
cdr3_aa: CASGSGSKNIQYF
j_call: TRBJ2-4
clone_size: -
v_call: TRBV28
d_call: -

cdr3_nt: TGTGCCAGTAATAGCGGAGCCACAGATACGCAGTATTTT
cdr3_aa: CASNSGATDTQYF
j_call: TRBJ2-3
clone_size: -
v_call: TRBV12-3/TRBV12-4
d_call: -

cdr3_nt: TGTGCCAGCAGAGAGGGAAACAATGAGCAGTTCTTC
cdr3_aa: CASREGNNEQFF
j_call: TRBJ2-1
clone_size: -
v_call: TRBV2
d_call: -

cdr3_nt: TGTGCCAGCAGCCCTCGACAAGGGCTGCAGTCCCAGTACTTC
cdr3_aa: CASSPRQGLQSQYF
j_call: TRBJ2-5
clone_size: -
v_call: TRBV7-2
d_call: -

cdr3_nt: TGTGCCAGCAGCGGATCCGGACTAGCGGCGCCCCACCAAGAGACCCAGTACTTC
cdr3_aa: CASSGSGLAAPHQETQYF
j_call: TRBJ2-5
clone_size: -
v_call: TRBV5-6
d_call: TRBD2

cdr3_nt: TGTGCCACCAGTGGTCCCTACGAGCAGTACTTC
cdr3_aa: CATSGPYEQYF
j_call: TRBJ2-7
clone_size: many
v_call: TRBV24-1
d_call: -

cdr3_nt: TGCAGTCCCACAGAACCCATGAACACTGAAGCTTTCTTT
cdr3_aa: CSPTEPMNTEAFF
j_call: TRBJ1-1
clone_size: -
v_call: TRBV20-1
d_call: -

cdr3_nt: TGCAGTTCGGGACAGGGGATGAACACTGAAGCTTTCTTT
cdr3_aa: CSSGQGMNTEAFF
j_call: TRBJ1-1
clone_size: -
v_call: TRBV20-1
d_call: TRBD1

cdr3_nt: TGTGCCAGCGAGCCCGACTCTGGGGCCAACGTCCTGACTTTC
cdr3_aa: CASEPDSGANVLTF
j_call: TRBJ2-6
clone_size: -
v_call: TRBV2
d_call: -

cdr3_nt: TGTGCCAGCAGCCTCCTGACTAGCGGGAGGCTCTACAATGAGCAGTTCTTC
cdr3_aa: CASSLLTSGRLYNEQFF
j_call: TRBJ2-1
clone_size: few
v_call: TRBV7-8
d_call: TRBD2

cdr3_nt: TGCAGTGCCCCCCCAGGACTAGCGGGAGGGCCCTACAATGAGCAGTTCTTC
cdr3_aa: CSAPPGLAGGPYNEQFF
j_call: TRBJ2-1
clone_size: once
v_call: TRBV20-1
d_call: TRBD2

cdr3_nt: TGCGCCAGCAGCCAAGAGGCGAGACAGCCCCAGCATTTT
cdr3_aa: CASSQEARQPQHF
j_call: TRBJ1-5
clone_size: once
v_call: TRBV4-1
d_call: -

cdr3_nt: TGTGCCAGCAGCGCGGGGACAGGGCGGGCAACTAATGAAAAACTGTTTTTT
cdr3_aa: CASSAGTGRATNEKLFF
j_call: TRBJ1-4
clone_size: -
v_call: TRBV9
d_call: TRBD1

cdr3_nt: TGTGCCAGCAGCTTGGCGGGACAGGGTCCCTCTGATACGCAGTATTTT
cdr3_aa: CASSLAGQGPSDTQYF
j_call: TRBJ2-3
clone_size: -
v_call: TRBV5-5
d_call: TRBD1

cdr3_nt: TGCAGTGCTAGCCCCACCCAGGGTGGTAGTGAAAAACTGTTTTTT
cdr3_aa: CSASPTQGGSEKLFF
j_call: TRBJ1-4
clone_size: -
v_call: TRBV20-1
d_call: -

cdr3_nt: TGTGCCAGCAGCCCCTTGGGCGTCGAGAAGAACACTGAAGCTTTCTTT
cdr3_aa: CASSPLGVEKNTEAFF
j_call: TRBJ1-1
clone_size: -
v_call: TRBV11-2
d_call: -

cdr3_nt: TGTGCCAGCAGTGGTTGGGGCAGCGGGATAGAGCAGTTCTTC
cdr3_aa: CASSGWGSGIEQFF
j_call: TRBJ2-1
clone_size: -
v_call: TRBV27
d_call: TRBD2

cdr3_nt: TGTGCCAGCCTACCTTATTTCAAGGGGCACCGCAATCAGCCCCAGCATTTT
cdr3_aa: CASLPYFKGHRNQPQHF
j_call: TRBJ1-5
clone_size: few
v_call: TRBV19
d_call: -

cdr3_nt: TGTGCCAGCAGTTTTTCGGGGTCCTTAGCATACGAGCAGTACTTC
cdr3_aa: CASSFSGSLAYEQYF
j_call: TRBJ2-7
clone_size: -
v_call: TRBV28
d_call: -

cdr3_nt: TGTGCCAGTAGTATTTTGGGCAGGGGGGAGCAGTTCTTC
cdr3_aa: CASSILGRGEQFF
j_call: TRBJ2-1
clone_size: -
v_call: TRBV19
d_call: TRBD1

cdr3_nt: TGCAGTGCTAGAGATGAATCCGGGACGGACGTGCGGGGGCCCCAGTACTTC
cdr3_aa: CSARDESGTDVRGPQYF
j_call: TRBJ2-5
clone_size: few
v_call: TRBV20-1
d_call: -

cdr3_nt: TGTGCCAGCTCACCACGTGTCACAGATACGCAGTATTTT
cdr3_aa: CASSPRVTDTQYF
j_call: TRBJ2-3
clone_size: few
v_call: TRBV18
d_call: -

cdr3_nt: TGTGCCAGTAGTATGGGAGGGGGTCCGAAGACCCAGTACTTC
cdr3_aa: CASSMGGGPKTQYF
j_call: TRBJ2-5
clone_size: few
v_call: TRBV19
d_call: -

cdr3_nt: TGTGCCATCAGTGAGTCGAGGAAGATAGCCGGCTTC
cdr3_aa: CAISESRKIAGF
j_call: TRBJ2-7
clone_size: few
v_call: TRBV10-3
d_call: -

cdr3_nt: TGTGCCAGCAGCTTAGTTACAGGCCTCTACAATGAGCAGTTCTTC
cdr3_aa: CASSLVTGLYNEQFF
j_call: TRBJ2-1
clone_size: -
v_call: TRBV11-3
d_call: -

cdr3_nt: TGCGCCAGCAGCCACAGACAGGGACTAGTCGATGAGCAGTTCTTC
cdr3_aa: CASSHRQGLVDEQFF
j_call: TRBJ2-1
clone_size: few
v_call: TRBV4-1
d_call: -

cdr3_nt: TGTGCCAGCAGCCTCTCTCGGATGGAGCAGTTCTTC
cdr3_aa: CASSLSRMEQFF
j_call: TRBJ2-1
clone_size: -
v_call: TRBV6-1
d_call: -

cdr3_nt: TGTGCCAGCAGCTTAGTGGGACTATTCCAGAATGAGCAGTTCTTC
cdr3_aa: CASSLVGLFQNEQFF
j_call: TRBJ2-1
clone_size: -
v_call: TRBV11-2
d_call: TRBD2

cdr3_nt: TGTGCCAGTAGTCCGATTCAGCCCCAGCATTTT
cdr3_aa: CASSPIQPQHF
j_call: TRBJ1-5
clone_size: -
v_call: TRBV19
d_call: -

cdr3_nt: TGTGCCAGCAGCAGAGTCGCATACACTGAAGCTTTCTTT
cdr3_aa: CASSRVAYTEAFF
j_call: TRBJ1-1
clone_size: -
v_call: TRBV7-6
d_call: -

cdr3_nt: TGCAGTGCGTCGGCCTCAGGACTAGCGGGATACAATGAGCAGTTCTTC
cdr3_aa: CSASASGLAGYNEQFF
j_call: TRBJ2-1
clone_size: -
v_call: TRBV20-1
d_call: TRBD2

cdr3_nt: TGTGCCAGCGCTTCCTGGCAGGGGGAGAACACCGGGGAGCTGTTTTTT
cdr3_aa: CASASWQGENTGELFF
j_call: TRBJ2-2
clone_size: few
v_call: TRBV11-2
d_call: TRBD1

cdr3_nt: TGTGCCAGCAGTTCAGGTCCGGGGTTGGCTTTCTTT
cdr3_aa: CASSSGPGLAFF
j_call: TRBJ1-1
clone_size: -
v_call: TRBV6-5
d_call: -

cdr3_nt: TGTGCCAGCAGCTTAGGGGGTAGCGGGGCTTGGTATGAGCAGTTCTTC
cdr3_aa: CASSLGGSGAWYEQFF
j_call: TRBJ2-1
clone_size: many
v_call: TRBV7-2
d_call: TRBD2

cdr3_nt: TGCAGCGTTGAATCCGGGGGAAACATTCAGTACTTC
cdr3_aa: CSVESGGNIQYF
j_call: TRBJ2-4
clone_size: -
v_call: TRBV29-1
d_call: -

cdr3_nt: TGTGCCAGCAGTCCCACAGCCTTCTATGGCTACACCTTC
cdr3_aa: CASSPTAFYGYTF
j_call: TRBJ1-2
clone_size: -
v_call: TRBV28
d_call: -